The sample holds many counts of the clone carrying this T cell receptor beta chain. Amplification targeted TCR beta CDR3 regions from RNA transcripts. The HTBI primer set was used in a first-round RT-PCR of the TCR CDR3. MiXCR, applied by TCRdb to the multiplex PCR reads, yields one record per CDR3 protein. The table records around 250,000 distinct CDR3 sequences, approximately 25% of them present only once. The data belong to a study of T cells in Graves' hyperthyroidism and ophthalmopathy. Overall study context: Before any treatment, at initial diagnosis, peripheral blood was collected.

Deletions cut 4 bases from V and 2 bases from J, with 15 bases between. The length of the CDR3 is 15 residues. CDR1 and CDR2 (germline): SGHRS, YFSETQ. This clonotype was sampled from a woman aged 35 to 49 with Graves' ophthalmopathy. Sequenced sample: blood. The chain links TRBV5-1 to TRBJ2-5; a weak D match, TRBD2 (6 bases). The CDR3 sequence is CASSVKSGVQETQYF. CDR3 bases: TGCGCCAGCAGCGTGAAGTCGGGAGTACAAGAGACCCAGTACTTC.